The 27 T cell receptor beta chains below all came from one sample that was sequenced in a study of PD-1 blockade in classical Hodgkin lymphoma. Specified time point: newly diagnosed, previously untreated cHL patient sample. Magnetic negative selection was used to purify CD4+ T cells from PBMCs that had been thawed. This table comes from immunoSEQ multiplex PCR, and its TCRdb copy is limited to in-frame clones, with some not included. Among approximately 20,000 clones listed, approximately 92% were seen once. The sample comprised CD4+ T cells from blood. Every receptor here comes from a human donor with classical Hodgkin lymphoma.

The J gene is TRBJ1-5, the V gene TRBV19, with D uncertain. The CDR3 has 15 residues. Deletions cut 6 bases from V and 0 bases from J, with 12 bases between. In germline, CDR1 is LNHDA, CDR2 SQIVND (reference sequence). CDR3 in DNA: TGTGCCAGTAGAATGACACAATATAGCAATCAGCCCCAGCATTTT. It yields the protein CASRMTQYSNQPQHF.

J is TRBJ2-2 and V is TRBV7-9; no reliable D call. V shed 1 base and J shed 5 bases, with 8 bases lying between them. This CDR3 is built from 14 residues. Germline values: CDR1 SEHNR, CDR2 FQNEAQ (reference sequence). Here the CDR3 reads CASSLEATTGELFF. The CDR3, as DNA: TGTGCCAGCAGCTTAGAAGCGACAACCGGGGAGCTGTTTTTT.

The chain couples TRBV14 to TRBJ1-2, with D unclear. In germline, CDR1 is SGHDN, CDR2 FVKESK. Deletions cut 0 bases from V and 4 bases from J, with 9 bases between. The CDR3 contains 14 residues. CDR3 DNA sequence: TGTGCCAGCAGCCAAGATTGGGCAGCCTATGGCTACACCTTC. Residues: CASSQDWAAYGYTF.

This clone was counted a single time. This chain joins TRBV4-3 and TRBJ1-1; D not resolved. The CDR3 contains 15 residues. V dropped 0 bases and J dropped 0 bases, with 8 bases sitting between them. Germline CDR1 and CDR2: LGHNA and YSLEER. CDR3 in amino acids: CASSQDSSMNTEAFF. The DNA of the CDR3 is TGCGCCAGCAGCCAAGATAGCAGCATGAACACTGAAGCTTTCTTT.

This CDR3 is CASRAQGDTQYF. As DNA, the CDR3 is TGTGCCAGCAGAGCTCAGGGAGATACGCAGTATTTT. The chain carries TRBV2 and TRBJ2-3; weak D call: TRBD1 (5 bases). CDR3 size: 12 residues. Germline V gene sequence: CDR1 SNHLY, CDR2 FYNNEI. Trimming took off 6 bases at V and 5 bases at J, with 9 bases between the two ends.

The CDR3: CASKGGSNTEAFF. For the CDR3, the DNA is TGTGCCAGCAAGGGCGGATCTAACACTGAAGCTTTCTTT. The chain recombines TRBV2 with TRBJ1-1; no clear D gene. The V end lost 7 bases, the J end lost 2 bases, and 11 bases lay between the germline ends. The CDR3 is 13 amino acids. CDR1 SNHLY and CDR2 FYNNEI come from the germline V gene. Supplemented by reference TRBV2 and TRBJ1-1, the full variable domain reads EPEVTQTPSHQVTQMGQEVILRCVPISNHLYFYWYRQILGQKVEFLVSFYNNEISEKSEIFDDQFSVERPDGSNFTLKIRSTKLEDSAMYFCASKGGSNTEAFFGQGTRLTVV.

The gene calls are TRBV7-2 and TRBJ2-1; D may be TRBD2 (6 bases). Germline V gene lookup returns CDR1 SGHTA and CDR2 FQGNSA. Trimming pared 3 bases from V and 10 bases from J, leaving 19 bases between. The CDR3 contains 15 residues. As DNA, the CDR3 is TGTGCCAGCAGCTTCGCGGGGAGTGCTCCAGGAGAGCAGTTCTTC. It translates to CASSFAGSAPGEQFF.

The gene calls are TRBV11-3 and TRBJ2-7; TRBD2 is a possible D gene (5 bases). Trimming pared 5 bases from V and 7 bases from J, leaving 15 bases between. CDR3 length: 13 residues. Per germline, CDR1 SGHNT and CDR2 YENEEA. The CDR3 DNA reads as TGTGCCAGCAGCGGACCTCGGACGGGGGAGCAGTACTTC. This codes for CASSGPRTGEQYF. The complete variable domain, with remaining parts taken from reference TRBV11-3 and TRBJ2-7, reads EAGVVQSPRYKIIEKKQPVAFWCNPISGHNTLYWYLQNLGQGPELLIRYENEEAVDDSQLPKDRFSAERLKGVDSTLKIQPAELGDSAVYLCASSGPRTGEQYFGPGTRLTVT.

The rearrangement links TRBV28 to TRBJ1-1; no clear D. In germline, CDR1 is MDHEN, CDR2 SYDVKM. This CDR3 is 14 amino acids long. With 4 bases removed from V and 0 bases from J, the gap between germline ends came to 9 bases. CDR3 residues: CASSYSGMNTEAFF. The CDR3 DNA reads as TGTGCCAGCAGTTATTCGGGGATGAACACTGAAGCTTTCTTT.

The CDR3 loop is CASSTRTSNEQFF. The CDR3 nucleotides are TGTGCCAGCAGCACCCGGACGTCCAATGAGCAGTTCTTC. The genes are TRBV4-2 and TRBJ2-1; D call uncertain. V gave up 5 bases and J gave up 6 bases, with 11 bases separating them. This CDR3 spans 13 amino acids. Germline V lookup: CDR1 LGHNA, CDR2 YNFKEQ.

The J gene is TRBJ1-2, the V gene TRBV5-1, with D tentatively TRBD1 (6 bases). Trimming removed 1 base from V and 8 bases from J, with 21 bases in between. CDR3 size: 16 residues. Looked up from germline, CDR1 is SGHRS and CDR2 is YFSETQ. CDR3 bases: TGCGCCAGCAGCTTGCAGGGATCAAACACAGGGCCCGGCTACACCTTC. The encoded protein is CASSLQGSNTGPGYTF.

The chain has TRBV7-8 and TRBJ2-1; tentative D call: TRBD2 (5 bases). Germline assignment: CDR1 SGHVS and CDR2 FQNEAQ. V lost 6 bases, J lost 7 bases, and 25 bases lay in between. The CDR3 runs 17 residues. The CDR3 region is CASSTAPAGYSWNEQFF. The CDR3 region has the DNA TGTGCCAGCAGTACCGCCCCCGCGGGCTATAGCTGGAATGAGCAGTTCTTC.

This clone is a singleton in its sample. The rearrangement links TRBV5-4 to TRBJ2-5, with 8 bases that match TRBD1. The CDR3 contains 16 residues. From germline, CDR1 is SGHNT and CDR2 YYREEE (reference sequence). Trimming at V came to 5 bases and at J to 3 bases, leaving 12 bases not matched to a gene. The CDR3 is CASRDRERSPKETQYF. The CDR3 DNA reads TGTGCCAGCAGGGACAGGGAACGAAGCCCAAAAGAGACCCAGTACTTC. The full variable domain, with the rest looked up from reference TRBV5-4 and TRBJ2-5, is ETGVTQSPTHLIKTRGQQVTLRCSSQSGHNTVSWYQQALGQGPQFIFQYYREEENGRGNFPPRFSGLQFPNYSSELNVNALELDDSALYLCASRDRERSPKETQYFGPGTRLLVL.

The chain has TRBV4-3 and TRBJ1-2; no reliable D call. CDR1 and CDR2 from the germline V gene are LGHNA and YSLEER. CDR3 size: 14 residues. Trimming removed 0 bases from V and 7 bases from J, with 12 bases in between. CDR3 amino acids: CASSQEGTLRGYTF. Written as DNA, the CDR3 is TGCGCCAGCAGCCAAGAGGGCACGCTTCGTGGCTACACCTTC.

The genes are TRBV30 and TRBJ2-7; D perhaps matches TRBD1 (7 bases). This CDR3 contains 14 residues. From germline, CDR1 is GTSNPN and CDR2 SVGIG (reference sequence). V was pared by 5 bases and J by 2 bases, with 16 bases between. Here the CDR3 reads CAWGAGGLPYEQYF. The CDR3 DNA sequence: TGTGCCTGGGGGGCAGGGGGACTTCCCTACGAGCAGTACTTC.

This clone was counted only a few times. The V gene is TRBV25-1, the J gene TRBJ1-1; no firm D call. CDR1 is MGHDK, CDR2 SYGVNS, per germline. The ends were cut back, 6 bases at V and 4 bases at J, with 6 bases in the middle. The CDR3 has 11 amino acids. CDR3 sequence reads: CASSAVTEAFF. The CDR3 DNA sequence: TGTGCCAGCAGCGCCGTCACTGAAGCTTTCTTT.

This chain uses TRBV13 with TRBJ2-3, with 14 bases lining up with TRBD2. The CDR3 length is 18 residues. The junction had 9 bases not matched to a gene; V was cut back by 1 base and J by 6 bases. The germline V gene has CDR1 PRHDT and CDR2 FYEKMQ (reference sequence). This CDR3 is CASSLVPMTSGGADTQYF. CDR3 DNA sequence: TGTGCCAGCAGCTTAGTCCCCATGACTAGCGGGGGGGCGGATACGCAGTATTTT.

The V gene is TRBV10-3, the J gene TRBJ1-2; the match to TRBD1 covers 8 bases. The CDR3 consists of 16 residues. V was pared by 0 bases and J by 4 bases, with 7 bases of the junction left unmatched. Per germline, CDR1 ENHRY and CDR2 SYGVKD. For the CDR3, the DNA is TGTGCCATCAGTGAGTCCCCCGGGACAGGACTCTATGGCTACACCTTC. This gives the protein CAISESPGTGLYGYTF.

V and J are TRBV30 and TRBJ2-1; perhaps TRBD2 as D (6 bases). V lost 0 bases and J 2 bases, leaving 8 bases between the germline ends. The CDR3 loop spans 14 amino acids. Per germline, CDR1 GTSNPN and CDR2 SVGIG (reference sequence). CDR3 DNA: TGTGCCTGGAGTGTAGGGGAGGCCTACAATGAGCAGTTCTTC. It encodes CAWSVGEAYNEQFF.

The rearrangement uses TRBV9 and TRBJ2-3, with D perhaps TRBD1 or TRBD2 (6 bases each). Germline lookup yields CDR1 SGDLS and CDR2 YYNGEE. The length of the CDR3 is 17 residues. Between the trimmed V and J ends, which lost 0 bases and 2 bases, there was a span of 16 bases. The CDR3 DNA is TGTGCCAGCAGCGTAGACCCTCCGGGGGCCCCCACAGATACGCAGTATTTT. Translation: CASSVDPPGAPTDTQYF.

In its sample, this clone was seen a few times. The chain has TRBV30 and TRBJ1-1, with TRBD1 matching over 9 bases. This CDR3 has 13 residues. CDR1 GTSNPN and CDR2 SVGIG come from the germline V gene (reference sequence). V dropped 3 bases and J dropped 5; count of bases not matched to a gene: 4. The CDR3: CAWRGTGKTEAFF. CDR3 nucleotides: TGTGCCTGGAGAGGGACAGGGAAGACTGAAGCTTTCTTT.

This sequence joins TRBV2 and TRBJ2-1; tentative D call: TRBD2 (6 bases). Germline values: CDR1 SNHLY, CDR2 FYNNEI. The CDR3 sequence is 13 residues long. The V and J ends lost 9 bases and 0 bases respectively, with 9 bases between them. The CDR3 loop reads CASGTSSYNEQFF. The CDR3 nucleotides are TGTGCCAGTGGGACTTCCTCCTACAATGAGCAGTTCTTC.

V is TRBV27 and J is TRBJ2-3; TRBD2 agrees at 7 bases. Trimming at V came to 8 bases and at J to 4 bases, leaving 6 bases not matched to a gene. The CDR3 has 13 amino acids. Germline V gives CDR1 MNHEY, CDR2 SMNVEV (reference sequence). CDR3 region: CASRGVVSDTQYF. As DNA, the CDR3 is TGTGCCAGCCGGGGGGTCGTATCAGATACGCAGTATTTT.

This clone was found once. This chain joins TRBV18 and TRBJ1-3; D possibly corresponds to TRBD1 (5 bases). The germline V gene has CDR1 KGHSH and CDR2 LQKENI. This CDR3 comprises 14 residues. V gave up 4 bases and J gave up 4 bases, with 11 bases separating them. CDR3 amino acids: CASSLTGAGNTIYF. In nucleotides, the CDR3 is TGTGCCAGCTCACTTACCGGGGCCGGAAACACCATATATTTT. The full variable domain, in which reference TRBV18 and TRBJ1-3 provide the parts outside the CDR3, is NAGVMQNPRHLVRRRGQEARLRCSPMKGHSHVYWYRQLPEEGLKFMVYLQKENIIDESGMPKERFSAEFPKEGPSILRIQQVVRGDSAAYFCASSLTGAGNTIYFGEGSWLTVV.

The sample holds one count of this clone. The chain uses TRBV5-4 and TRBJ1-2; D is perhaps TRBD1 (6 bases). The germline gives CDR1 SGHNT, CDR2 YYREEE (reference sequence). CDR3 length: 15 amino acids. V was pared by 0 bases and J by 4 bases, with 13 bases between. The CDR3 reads CASSLVGARGYGYTF. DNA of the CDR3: TGTGCCAGCAGCTTGGTGGGGGCTCGGGGCTATGGCTACACCTTC.

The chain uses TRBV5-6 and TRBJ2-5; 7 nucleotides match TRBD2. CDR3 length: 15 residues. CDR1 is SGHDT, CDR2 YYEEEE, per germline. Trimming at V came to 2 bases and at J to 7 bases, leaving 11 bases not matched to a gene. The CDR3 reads CASSLIGGGLVTQYF. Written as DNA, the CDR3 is TGTGCCAGCAGCTTAATTGGGGGAGGGCTTGTGACCCAGTACTTC.

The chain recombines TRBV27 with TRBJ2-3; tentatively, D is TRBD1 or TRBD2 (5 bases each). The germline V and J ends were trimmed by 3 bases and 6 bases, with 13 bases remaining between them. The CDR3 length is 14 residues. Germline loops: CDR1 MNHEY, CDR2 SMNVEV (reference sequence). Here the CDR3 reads CASSFYGDRDTQYF. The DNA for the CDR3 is TGTGCCAGCAGTTTCTACGGGGACCGGGATACGCAGTATTTT.